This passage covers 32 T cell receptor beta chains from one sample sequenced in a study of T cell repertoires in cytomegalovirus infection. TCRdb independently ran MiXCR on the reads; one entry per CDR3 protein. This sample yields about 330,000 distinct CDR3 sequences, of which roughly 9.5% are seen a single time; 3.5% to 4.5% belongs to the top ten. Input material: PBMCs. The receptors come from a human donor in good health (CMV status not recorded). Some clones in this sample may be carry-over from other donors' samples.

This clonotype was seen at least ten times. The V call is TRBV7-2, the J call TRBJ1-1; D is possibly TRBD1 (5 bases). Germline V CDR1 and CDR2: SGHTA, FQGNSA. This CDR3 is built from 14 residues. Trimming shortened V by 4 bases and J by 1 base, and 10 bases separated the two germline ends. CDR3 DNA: TGTGCCAGCAGCTGGGGACGGAAGAACACTGAAGCTTTCTTT. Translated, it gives CASSWGRKNTEAFF.

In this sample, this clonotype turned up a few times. The DNA for the CDR3 is TGTGCCAGCAAGGGAGACGGTGAAGCTTTCTTT. It specifies CASKGDGEAFF. The chain has TRBV6-1 and TRBJ1-1; D not resolved. The V end was cut by 7 bases, the J end by 7 bases, with 10 bases between. Germline CDR1 and CDR2: MNHNS and SASEGT. The CDR3 sequence is 11 residues long.

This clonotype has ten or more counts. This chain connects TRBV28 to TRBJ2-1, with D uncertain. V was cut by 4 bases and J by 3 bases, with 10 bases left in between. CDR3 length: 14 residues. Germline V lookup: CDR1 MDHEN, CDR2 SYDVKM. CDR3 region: CASSSLADYNEQFF. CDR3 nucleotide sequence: TGTGCCAGCAGTTCGCTTGCCGACTACAATGAGCAGTTCTTC.

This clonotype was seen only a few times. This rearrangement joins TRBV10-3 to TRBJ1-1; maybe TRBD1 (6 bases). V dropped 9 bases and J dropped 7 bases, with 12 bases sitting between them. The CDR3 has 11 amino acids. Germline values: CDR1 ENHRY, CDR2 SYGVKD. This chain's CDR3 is CAMRGEIEAFF. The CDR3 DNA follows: TGTGCCATGAGGGGGGAGATTGAAGCTTTCTTT.

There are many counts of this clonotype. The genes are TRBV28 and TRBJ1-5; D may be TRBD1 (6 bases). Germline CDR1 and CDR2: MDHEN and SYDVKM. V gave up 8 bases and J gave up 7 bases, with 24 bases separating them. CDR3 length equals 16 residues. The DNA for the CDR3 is TGTGCCAGCTTTAATTCGGTCCTGGGGGCGCGGCAGCCCCAGCATTTT. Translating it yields CASFNSVLGARQPQHF. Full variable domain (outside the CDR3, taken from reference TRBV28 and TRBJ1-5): DVKVTQSSRYLVKRTGEKVFLECVQDMDHENMFWYRQDPGLGLRLIYFSYDVKMKEKGDIPEGYSVSREKKERFSLILESASTNQTSMYLCASFNSVLGARQPQHFGDGTRLSIL.

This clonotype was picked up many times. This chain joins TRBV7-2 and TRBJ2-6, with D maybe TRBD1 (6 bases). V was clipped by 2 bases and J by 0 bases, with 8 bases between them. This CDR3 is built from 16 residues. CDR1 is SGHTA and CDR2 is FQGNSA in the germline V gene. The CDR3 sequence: CASSLKQGSGANVLTF. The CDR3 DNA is TGTGCCAGCAGCTTAAAACAGGGCTCTGGGGCCAACGTCCTGACTTTC.

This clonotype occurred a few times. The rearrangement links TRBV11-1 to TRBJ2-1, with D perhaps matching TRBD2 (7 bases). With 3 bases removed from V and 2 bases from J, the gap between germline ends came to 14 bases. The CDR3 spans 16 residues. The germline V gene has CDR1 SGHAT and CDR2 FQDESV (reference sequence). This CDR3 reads CASSLGGGSAYNEQFF. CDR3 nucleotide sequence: TGTGCCAGCAGCTTGGGGGGCGGGAGCGCCTACAATGAGCAGTTCTTC. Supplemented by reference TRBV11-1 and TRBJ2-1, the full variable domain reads EAEVAQSPRYKITEKSQAVAFWCDPISGHATLYWYRQILGQGPELLVQFQDESVVDDSQLPKDRFSAERLKGVDSTLKIQPAELGDSAMYLCASSLGGGSAYNEQFFGPGTRLTVL.

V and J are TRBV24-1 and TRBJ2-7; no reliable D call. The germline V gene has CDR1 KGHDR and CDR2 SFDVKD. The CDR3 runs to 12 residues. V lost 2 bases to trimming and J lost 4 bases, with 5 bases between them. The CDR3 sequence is CATSDWGYEQYF. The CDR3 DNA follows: TGTGCCACCAGTGATTGGGGATACGAGCAGTACTTC.

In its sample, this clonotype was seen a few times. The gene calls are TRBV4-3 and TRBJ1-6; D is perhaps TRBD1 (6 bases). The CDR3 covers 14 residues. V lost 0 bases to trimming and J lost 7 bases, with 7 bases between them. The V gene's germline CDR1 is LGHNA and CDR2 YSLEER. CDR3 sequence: CASSQERGNSPLHF. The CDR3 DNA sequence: TGCGCCAGCAGCCAAGAGAGGGGGAATTCACCCCTCCACTTT.

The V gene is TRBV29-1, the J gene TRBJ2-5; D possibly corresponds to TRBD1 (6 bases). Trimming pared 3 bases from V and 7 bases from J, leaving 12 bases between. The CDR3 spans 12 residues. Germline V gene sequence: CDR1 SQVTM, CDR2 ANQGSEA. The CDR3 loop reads CSVEESTGTQYF. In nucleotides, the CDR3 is TGCAGCGTTGAGGAGTCGACAGGGACCCAGTACTTC.

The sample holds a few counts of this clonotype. DNA of the CDR3: TGTGCCACTCCCAAGACCACGAACACCGGGGAGCTGTTTTTT. Amino acids: CATPKTTNTGELFF. This chain links TRBV6-1 with TRBJ2-2; no clear D. Germline-derived CDR1 and CDR2 are MNHNS and SASEGT. V gave up 10 bases and J gave up 0 bases, with 12 bases separating them. The CDR3 spans 14 residues.

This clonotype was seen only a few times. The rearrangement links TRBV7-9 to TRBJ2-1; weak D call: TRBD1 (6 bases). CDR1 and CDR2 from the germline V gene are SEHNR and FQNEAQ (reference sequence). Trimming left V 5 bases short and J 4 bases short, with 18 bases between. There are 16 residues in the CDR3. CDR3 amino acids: CASSPTGQPSYNEQFF. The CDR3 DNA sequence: TGTGCCAGCAGCCCTACTGGACAGCCCAGTTACAATGAGCAGTTCTTC.

CDR3 region: CASSEAGFSYEQYF. The DNA for the CDR3 is TGTGCCAGCAGTGAGGCAGGGTTTTCCTACGAGCAGTACTTC. The chain joins TRBV25-1 to TRBJ2-7, with D maybe TRBD1 (5 bases). The CDR3 covers 14 residues. The germline V and J ends were trimmed by 3 bases and 1 base, with 10 bases remaining between them. Germline V gene lookup returns CDR1 MGHDK and CDR2 SYGVNS.

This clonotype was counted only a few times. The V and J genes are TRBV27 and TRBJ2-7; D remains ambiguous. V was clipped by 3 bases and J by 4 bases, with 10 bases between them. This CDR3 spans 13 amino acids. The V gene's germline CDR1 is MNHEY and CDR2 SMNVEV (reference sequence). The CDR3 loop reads CASSFGSMYEQYF. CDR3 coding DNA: TGTGCCAGCAGTTTCGGAAGTATGTACGAGCAGTACTTC.

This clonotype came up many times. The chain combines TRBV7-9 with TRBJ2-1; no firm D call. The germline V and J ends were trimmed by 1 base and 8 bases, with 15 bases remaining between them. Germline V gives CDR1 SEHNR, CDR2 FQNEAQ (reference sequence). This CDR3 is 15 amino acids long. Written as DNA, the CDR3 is TGTGCCAGCAGCTTAGTTGGCGCATTCACCCATGAGCAGTTCTTC. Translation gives CASSLVGAFTHEQFF. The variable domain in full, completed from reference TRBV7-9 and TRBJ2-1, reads DTGVSQNPRHKITKRGQNVTFRCDPISEHNRLYWYRQTLGQGPEFLTYFQNEAQLEKSRLLSDRFSAERPKGSFSTLEIQRTEQGDSAMYLCASSLVGAFTHEQFFGPGTRLTVL.

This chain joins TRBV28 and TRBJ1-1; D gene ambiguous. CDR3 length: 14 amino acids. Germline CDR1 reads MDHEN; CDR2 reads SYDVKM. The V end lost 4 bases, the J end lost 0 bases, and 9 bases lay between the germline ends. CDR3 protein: CASSWQVMNTEAFF. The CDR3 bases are TGTGCCAGCAGTTGGCAGGTCATGAACACTGAAGCTTTCTTT.

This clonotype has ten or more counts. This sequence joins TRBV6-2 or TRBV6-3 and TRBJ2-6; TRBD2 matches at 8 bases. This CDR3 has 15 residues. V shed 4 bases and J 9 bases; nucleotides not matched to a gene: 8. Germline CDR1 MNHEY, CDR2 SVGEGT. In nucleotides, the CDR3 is TGTGCCAGCAGTTCTCCCGGACTAGCTCACAACGTCCTGACTTTC. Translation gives CASSSPGLAHNVLTF.

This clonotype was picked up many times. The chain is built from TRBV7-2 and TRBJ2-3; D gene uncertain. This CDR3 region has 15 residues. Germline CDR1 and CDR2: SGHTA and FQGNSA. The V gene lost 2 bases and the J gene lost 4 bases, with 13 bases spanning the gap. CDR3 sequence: CASSLKQIQADTQYF. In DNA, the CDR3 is TGTGCCAGCAGCTTAAAACAGATTCAGGCAGATACGCAGTATTTT.

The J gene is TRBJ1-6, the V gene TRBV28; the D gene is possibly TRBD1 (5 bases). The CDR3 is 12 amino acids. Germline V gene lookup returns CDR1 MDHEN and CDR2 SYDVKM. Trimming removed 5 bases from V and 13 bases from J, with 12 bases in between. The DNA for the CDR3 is TGTGCCAGCAGTCCCAGGGAGGGGCCCCTCCACTTT. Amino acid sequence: CASSPREGPLHF. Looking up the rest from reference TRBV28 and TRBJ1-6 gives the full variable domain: DVKVTQSSRYLVKRTGEKVFLECVQDMDHENMFWYRQDPGLGLRLIYFSYDVKMKEKGDIPEGYSVSREKKERFSLILESASTNQTSMYLCASSPREGPLHFGNGTRLTVT.

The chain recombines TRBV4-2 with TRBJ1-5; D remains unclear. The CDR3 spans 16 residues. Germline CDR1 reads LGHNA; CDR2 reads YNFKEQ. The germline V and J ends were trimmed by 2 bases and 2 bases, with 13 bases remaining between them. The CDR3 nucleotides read TGTGCCAGCAGCCAATACGGCCCGGGAGGCAATCAGCCCCAGCATTTT. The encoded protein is CASSQYGPGGNQPQHF.

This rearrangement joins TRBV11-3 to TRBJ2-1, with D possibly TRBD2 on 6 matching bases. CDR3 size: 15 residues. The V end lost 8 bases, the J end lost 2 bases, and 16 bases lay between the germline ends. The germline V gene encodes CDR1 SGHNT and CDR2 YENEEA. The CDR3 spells CASAGGGSPYNEQFF. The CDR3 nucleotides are TGTGCCAGCGCTGGTGGAGGGAGCCCCTACAATGAGCAGTTCTTC.

CDR3 region: CASRPGPGTANSPLHF. In DNA, the CDR3 is TGTGCCAGTAGACCCGGGCCCGGGACAGCCAATTCACCCCTCCACTTT. J is TRBJ1-6 and V is TRBV19, with 7 bases matching TRBD1. V shed 6 bases and J 7 bases; nucleotides not matched to a gene: 12. CDR3 length: 16 residues. CDR1 and CDR2 (germline): LNHDA, SQIVND (reference sequence).

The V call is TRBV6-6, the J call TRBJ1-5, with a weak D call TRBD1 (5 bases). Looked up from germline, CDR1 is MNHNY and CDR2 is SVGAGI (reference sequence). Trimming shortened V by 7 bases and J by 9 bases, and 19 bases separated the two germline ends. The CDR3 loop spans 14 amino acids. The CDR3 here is CASINAQGSRPQHF. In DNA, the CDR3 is TGTGCCAGCATCAATGCCCAGGGCAGTAGGCCCCAGCATTTT.

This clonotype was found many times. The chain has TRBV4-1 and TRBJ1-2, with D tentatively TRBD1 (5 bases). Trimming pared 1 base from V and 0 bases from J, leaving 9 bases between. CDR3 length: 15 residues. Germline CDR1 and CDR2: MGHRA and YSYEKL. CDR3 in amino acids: CASSQGGGANYGYTF. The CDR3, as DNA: TGCGCCAGCAGCCAAGGCGGGGGTGCTAACTATGGCTACACCTTC.

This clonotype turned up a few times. CDR3: CSARIPWTGPNYGYTF. CDR3 bases: TGCAGTGCTAGAATCCCTTGGACAGGGCCTAACTATGGCTACACCTTC. This chain links TRBV20-1 with TRBJ1-2, with 8 bases lining up with TRBD1. The CDR3 has 16 amino acids. Unmatched junction bases numbered 8, after V lost 2 bases and J lost 0 bases. CDR1 is DFQATT and CDR2 is SNEGSKA in the germline V gene (reference sequence).

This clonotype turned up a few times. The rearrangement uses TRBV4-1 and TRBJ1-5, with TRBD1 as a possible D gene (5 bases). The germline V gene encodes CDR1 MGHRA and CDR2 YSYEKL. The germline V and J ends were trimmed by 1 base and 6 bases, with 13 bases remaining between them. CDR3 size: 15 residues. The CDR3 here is CASSQVPGGFQPQHF. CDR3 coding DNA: TGCGCCAGCAGCCAAGTCCCCGGGGGTTTTCAGCCCCAGCATTTT.

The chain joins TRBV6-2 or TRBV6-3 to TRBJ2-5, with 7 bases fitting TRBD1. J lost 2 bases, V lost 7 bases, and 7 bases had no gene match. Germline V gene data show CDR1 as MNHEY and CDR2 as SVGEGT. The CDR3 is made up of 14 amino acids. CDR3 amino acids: CASNNRGGQETQYF. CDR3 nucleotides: TGTGCCAGCAATAACAGGGGTGGACAAGAGACCCAGTACTTC.

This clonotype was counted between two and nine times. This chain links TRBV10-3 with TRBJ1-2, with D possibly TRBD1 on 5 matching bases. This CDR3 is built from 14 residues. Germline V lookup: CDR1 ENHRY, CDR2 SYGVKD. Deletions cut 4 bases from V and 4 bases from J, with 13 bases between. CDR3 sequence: CAISGRGRSYGYTF. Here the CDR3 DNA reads TGTGCCATCAGTGGTAGGGGAAGAAGCTATGGCTACACCTTC.

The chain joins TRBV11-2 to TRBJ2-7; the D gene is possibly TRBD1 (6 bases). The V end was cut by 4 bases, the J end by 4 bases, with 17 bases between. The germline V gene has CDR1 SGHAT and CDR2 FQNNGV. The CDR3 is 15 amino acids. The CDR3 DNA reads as TGTGCCAGCAGCTCTAACAGGGTCGGGGTGTACGAGCAGTACTTC. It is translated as CASSSNRVGVYEQYF.

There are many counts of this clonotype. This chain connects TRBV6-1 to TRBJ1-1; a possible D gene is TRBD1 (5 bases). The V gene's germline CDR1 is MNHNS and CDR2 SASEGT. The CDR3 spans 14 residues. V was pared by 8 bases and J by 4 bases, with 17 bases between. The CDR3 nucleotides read TGTGCCAGCTCTACTGAACCAGGGAGCACTGAAGCTTTCTTT. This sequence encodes CASSTEPGSTEAFF.

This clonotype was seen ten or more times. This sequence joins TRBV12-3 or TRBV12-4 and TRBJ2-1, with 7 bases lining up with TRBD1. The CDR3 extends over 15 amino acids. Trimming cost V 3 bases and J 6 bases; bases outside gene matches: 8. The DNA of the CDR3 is TGTGCCAGCAGTTTGACAGGGCCAGAAGTCAATGAGCAGTTCTTC. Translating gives CASSLTGPEVNEQFF.

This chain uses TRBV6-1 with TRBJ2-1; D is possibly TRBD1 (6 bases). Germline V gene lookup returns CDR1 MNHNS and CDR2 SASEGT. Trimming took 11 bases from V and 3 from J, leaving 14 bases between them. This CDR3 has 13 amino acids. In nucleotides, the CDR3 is TGTGCCGGCGTCGAAGGGGGCTACAATGAGCAGTTCTTC. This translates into CAGVEGGYNEQFF.